This is a list of T cell receptor beta chains from one sample in a study of CD8+CD57+ T cells in acquired aplastic anemia. TCRdb recomputed calls from the reads with MiXCR, one row per CDR3 protein. The data hold about 210,000 distinct CDR3 sequences, with about 59% observed a single time. Sequencing was performed on sorted CD4+, CD8+, or CD8+CD57+ T cells (not recorded which) from PBMCs. These receptor sequences come from a human donor in good health. Both conserved end residues are part of each CDR3. The D gene is left open where the match is weak. The size of a clone is reported for some rows only, either as once, few or many, or as a class for expanded clones.

j_call: TRBJ2-7; clone_size: once; v_call: TRBV20-1; d_call: NA; cdr3_nt: TGCAGTGCTAGTAACGTTTATCACGGTTCCTACGAGCAGTACTTC; cdr3_aa: CSASNVYHGSYEQYF
j_call: TRBJ2-3; clone_size: NA; v_call: TRBV29-1; d_call: NA; cdr3_nt: TGCAGCGTGATCCCTGGGAACGCGAAGCAGTATTTT; cdr3_aa: CSVIPGNAKQYF
j_call: TRBJ2-7; clone_size: NA; v_call: TRBV7-8; d_call: TRBD1; cdr3_nt: TGTGCCAGCAGCTTCTCCAGGGGGCCCTACGAGCAGTACTTC; cdr3_aa: CASSFSRGPYEQYF
j_call: TRBJ2-1; clone_size: NA; v_call: TRBV10-3; d_call: TRBD2; cdr3_nt: TGTGCCATCAGTGAGTCATCTAGCGGAAGTTACAATGAGCAGTTCTTC; cdr3_aa: CAISESSSGSYNEQFF
j_call: TRBJ2-1; clone_size: once; v_call: TRBV19; d_call: TRBD2; cdr3_nt: TGTGCCAGTAGTATAGACGGACTAGCGGTACCTAGTGAGCAGTTCTTC; cdr3_aa: CASSIDGLAVPSEQFF
j_call: TRBJ1-4; clone_size: few; v_call: TRBV7-9; d_call: NA; cdr3_nt: TGTGCCAGCAGCTTCGACCTGAATGAAAAACTGTTTTTT; cdr3_aa: CASSFDLNEKLFF
j_call: TRBJ2-5; clone_size: NA; v_call: TRBV7-6; d_call: NA; cdr3_nt: TGTGCCAGCAGCCAAGAGTCCGGGATTTCATTC; cdr3_aa: CASSQESGISF
j_call: TRBJ1-3; clone_size: NA; v_call: TRBV4-1; d_call: NA; cdr3_nt: TGCGCCAGCAGCCAAGGGAGGGGATCTGGAAACACCATATATTTT; cdr3_aa: CASSQGRGSGNTIYF
j_call: TRBJ1-1; clone_size: many; v_call: TRBV7-6; d_call: NA; cdr3_nt: TGTGCCAGCAGCCCAGGGAGGGGGGGATTGAACACTGAAGCTTTCTTT; cdr3_aa: CASSPGRGGLNTEAFF
j_call: TRBJ1-2; clone_size: many; v_call: TRBV5-6; d_call: NA; cdr3_nt: TGTGCCAGCAACACAGTGGATTATGGCTACACCTTC; cdr3_aa: CASNTVDYGYTF
j_call: TRBJ2-1; clone_size: many; v_call: TRBV2; d_call: TRBD2; cdr3_nt: TGTGCCAGCAGACTAGCGGGGGACAATGAGCAGTTCTTC; cdr3_aa: CASRLAGDNEQFF
j_call: TRBJ1-1; clone_size: once; v_call: TRBV5-1; d_call: TRBD1; cdr3_nt: TGCGCCAGCAGCCGCGGGGACAGTAACACTGAAGCTTTCTTT; cdr3_aa: CASSRGDSNTEAFF
j_call: TRBJ2-7; clone_size: NA; v_call: TRBV2; d_call: NA; cdr3_nt: TGTGCCAGCAGTGAGGACTCCCACTACGAGCAGTACTTC; cdr3_aa: CASSEDSHYEQYF
j_call: TRBJ2-7; clone_size: many; v_call: TRBV7-9; d_call: NA; cdr3_nt: TGTGCCACCCTCCTCGGGGAAACGCTGAGGGAGCAGTACTTC; cdr3_aa: CATLLGETLREQYF
j_call: TRBJ1-2; clone_size: NA; v_call: TRBV25-1; d_call: NA; cdr3_nt: TGTGCCAGCAGGACGGCTGAGGTCTACACCTTC; cdr3_aa: CASRTAEVYTF
j_call: TRBJ2-7; clone_size: many; v_call: TRBV20-1; d_call: TRBD2; cdr3_nt: TGCAGCTCGGGAGCGGGGACCCCATACGAGCAGTACTTC; cdr3_aa: CSSGAGTPYEQYF
j_call: TRBJ1-5; clone_size: NA; v_call: TRBV20-1; d_call: TRBD1; cdr3_nt: TGCAGTGCTGTCCCCGGGACAGCAAATCAGCCCCAGCATTTT; cdr3_aa: CSAVPGTANQPQHF
j_call: TRBJ1-1; clone_size: once; v_call: TRBV6-6; d_call: NA; cdr3_nt: TGTGCCAGCAGTTACTCTCGTAGCGGAGCTTTCTTT; cdr3_aa: CASSYSRSGAFF
j_call: TRBJ2-3; clone_size: NA; v_call: TRBV5-1; d_call: NA; cdr3_nt: TGCGCCAGCAGGATCAACACAGATACGCAGTATTTT; cdr3_aa: CASRINTDTQYF
j_call: TRBJ1-2; clone_size: many; v_call: TRBV7-2; d_call: TRBD1; cdr3_nt: TGTGCCAGAAAAGACAGGGACCTCGAAAACTATGGCTACACCTTC; cdr3_aa: CARKDRDLENYGYTF
j_call: TRBJ1-1; clone_size: few; v_call: TRBV4-3; d_call: NA; cdr3_nt: TGCGCCAGCAGCCACCCAGCCTCGGGGGGTCCCACTGAAGCTTTCTTT; cdr3_aa: CASSHPASGGPTEAFF
j_call: TRBJ1-1; clone_size: NA; v_call: TRBV10-2; d_call: NA; cdr3_nt: TGCGCCAGCAGTGAGTCAGGGGGGAACACTGAAGCTTTCTTT; cdr3_aa: CASSESGGNTEAFF
j_call: TRBJ1-3; clone_size: few; v_call: TRBV6-2/TRBV6-3; d_call: NA; cdr3_nt: TGTGCCAGCAGCGCCGTTGGAAACACCATATATTTT; cdr3_aa: CASSAVGNTIYF